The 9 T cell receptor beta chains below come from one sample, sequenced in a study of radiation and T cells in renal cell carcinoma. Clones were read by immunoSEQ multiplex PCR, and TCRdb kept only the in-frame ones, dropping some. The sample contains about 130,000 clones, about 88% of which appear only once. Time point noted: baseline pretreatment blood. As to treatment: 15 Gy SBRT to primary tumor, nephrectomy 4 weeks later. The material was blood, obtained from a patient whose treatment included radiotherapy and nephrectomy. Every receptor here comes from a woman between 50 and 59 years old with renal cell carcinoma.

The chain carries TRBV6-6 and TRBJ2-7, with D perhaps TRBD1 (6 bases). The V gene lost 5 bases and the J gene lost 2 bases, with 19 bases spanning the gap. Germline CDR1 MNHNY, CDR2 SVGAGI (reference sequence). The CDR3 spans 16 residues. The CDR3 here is CASSKGFRDTPYEQYF. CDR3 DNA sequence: TGTGCCAGCAGTAAGGGATTTCGGGACACACCCTACGAGCAGTACTTC.

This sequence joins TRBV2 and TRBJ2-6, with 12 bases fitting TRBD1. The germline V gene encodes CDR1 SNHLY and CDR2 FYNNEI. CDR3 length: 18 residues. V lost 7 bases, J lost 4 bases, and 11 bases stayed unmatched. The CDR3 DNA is TGTGCCAGCACTCGAAGTCCGGGACAGGGGGCCGGGGCCAACGTCCTGACTTTC. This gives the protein CASTRSPGQGAGANVLTF.

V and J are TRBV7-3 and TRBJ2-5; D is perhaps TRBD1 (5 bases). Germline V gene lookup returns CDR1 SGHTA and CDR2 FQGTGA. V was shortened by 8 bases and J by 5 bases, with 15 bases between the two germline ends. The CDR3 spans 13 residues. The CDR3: CASAEAAGETQYF. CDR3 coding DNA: TGTGCCAGCGCTGAGGCTGCAGGGGAGACCCAGTACTTC.

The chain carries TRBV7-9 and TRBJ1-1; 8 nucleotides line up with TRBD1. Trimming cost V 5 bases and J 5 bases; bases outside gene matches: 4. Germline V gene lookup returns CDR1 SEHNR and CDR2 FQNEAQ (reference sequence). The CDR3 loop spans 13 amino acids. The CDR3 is CASSPQGATEAFF. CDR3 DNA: TGTGCCAGCAGCCCCCAGGGGGCGACTGAAGCTTTCTTT.

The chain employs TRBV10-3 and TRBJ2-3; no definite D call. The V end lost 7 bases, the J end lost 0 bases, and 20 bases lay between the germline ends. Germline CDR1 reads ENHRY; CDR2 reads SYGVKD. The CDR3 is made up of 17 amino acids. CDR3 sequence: CAIKTDGSAPSTDTQYF. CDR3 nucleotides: TGTGCCATCAAAACGGACGGTTCAGCGCCGAGCACAGATACGCAGTATTTT.

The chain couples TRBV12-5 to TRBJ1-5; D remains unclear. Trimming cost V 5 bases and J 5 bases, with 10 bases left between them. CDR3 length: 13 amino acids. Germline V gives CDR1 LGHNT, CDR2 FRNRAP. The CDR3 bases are TGTGCTAGTGGTCCCTCTGTGGATCAGCCCCAGCATTTT. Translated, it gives CASGPSVDQPQHF.

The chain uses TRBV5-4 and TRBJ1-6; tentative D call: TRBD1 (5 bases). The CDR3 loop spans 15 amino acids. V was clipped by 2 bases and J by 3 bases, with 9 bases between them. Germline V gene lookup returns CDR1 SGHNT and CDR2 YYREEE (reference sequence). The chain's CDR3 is CASSLAGNYNSPLHF. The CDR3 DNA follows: TGTGCCAGCAGCTTAGCAGGGAACTATAATTCACCCCTCCACTTT.

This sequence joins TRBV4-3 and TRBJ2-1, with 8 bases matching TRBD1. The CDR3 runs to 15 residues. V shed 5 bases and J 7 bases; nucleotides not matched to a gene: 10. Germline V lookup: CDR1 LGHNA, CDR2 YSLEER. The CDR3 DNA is TGCGCCAGCAGCGACGTGGACAGGGCAAAAAATGAGCAGTTCTTC. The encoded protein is CASSDVDRAKNEQFF.

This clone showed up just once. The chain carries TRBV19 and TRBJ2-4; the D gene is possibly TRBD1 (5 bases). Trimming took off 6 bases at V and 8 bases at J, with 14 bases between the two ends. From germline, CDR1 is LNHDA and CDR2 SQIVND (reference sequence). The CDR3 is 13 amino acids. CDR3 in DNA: TGTGCCAGTAGGGCTGATAGGGGTGACATTCAGTACTTC. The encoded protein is CASRADRGDIQYF.